This passage covers 15 T cell receptor beta chains from one sample sequenced in a study of cytomegalovirus exposure and HLA in healthy donors. A multiplex PCR was run with 60 Vbeta primers and 13 Jbeta primers. The data were produced by immunoSEQ multiplex PCR, yet TCRdb's version contains in-frame clones alone and is incomplete. The table lists about 120,000 clones, under 85% of them singletons. The specimen sequenced was PBMCs. Every receptor here comes from a man aged 35-49 years in good health and CMV-seropositive.

This chain links TRBV11-2 with TRBJ2-1; D not certain. The germline V gene has CDR1 SGHAT and CDR2 FQNNGV. Deletions cut 0 bases from V and 6 bases from J, with 6 bases between. The CDR3 runs 13 residues. As DNA, the CDR3 is TGTGCCAGCAGCTTAGATCCCATCAATGAGCAGTTCTTC. It translates to CASSLDPINEQFF.

The chain recombines TRBV28 with TRBJ2-1; TRBD1 aligns across 10 bases. Germline assignment: CDR1 MDHEN and CDR2 SYDVKM. The V segment lost 6 bases and the J segment 8 bases; nucleotides outside the gene matches: 10. This CDR3 region has 15 residues. The CDR3 DNA sequence: TGTGCCAGCAGCCTCCGGGACAGGGGATGGCATGAGCAGTTCTTC. Its translation is CASSLRDRGWHEQFF.

The chain recombines TRBV10-3 with TRBJ2-5, with D tentatively TRBD1 (6 bases). Trimming cost V 3 bases and J 4 bases, with 6 bases left between them. The CDR3 runs 12 residues. CDR1 and CDR2 (germline): ENHRY, SYGVKD. In nucleotides, the CDR3 is TGTGCCATCAGTGAAGGGGGAGAGACCCAGTACTTC. This sequence encodes CAISEGGETQYF.

The chain links TRBV5-1 to TRBJ2-1; TRBD2 aligns across 8 bases. Germline V CDR1 and CDR2: SGHRS, YFSETQ. This CDR3 comprises 14 residues. V shed 4 bases, J shed 7 bases, and the junction held 7 bases outside the gene matches. CDR3 in DNA: TGCGCCAGCAGCCCGGGGGCTAGCGGGAATGAGCAGTTCTTC. Translation: CASSPGASGNEQFF.

This chain joins TRBV6-5 and TRBJ1-1, with TRBD1 matching 7 bases. From germline, CDR1 is MNHEY and CDR2 SVGAGI. CDR3 length: 13 amino acids. Losses at the gene ends were 7 bases for V and 1 base for J; bases not matched to a gene: 3. CDR3 protein: CASNRGWNTEAFF. Written as DNA, the CDR3 is TGTGCCAGCAACAGGGGCTGGAACACTGAAGCTTTCTTT.

The rearrangement joins TRBV10-3 to TRBJ2-5; 15 positions agree with TRBD2. J was trimmed by 1 base and V by 6 bases; bases with no gene match: 6. The CDR3 consists of 17 residues. Germline-derived CDR1 and CDR2 are ENHRY and SYGVKD. CDR3 coding DNA: TGTGCCATCAGATCGGGACTAGCGGGGGGTCCCCAAGAGACCCAGTACTTC. Residues: CAIRSGLAGGPQETQYF.

This chain joins TRBV29-1 and TRBJ2-3, with 7 bases lining up with TRBD1. The CDR3 has 16 residues. The V and J ends lost 3 bases and 2 bases, in that order; junction bases with no gene match: 11. Germline CDR1 and CDR2: SQVTM and ANQGSEA. Here the CDR3 DNA reads TGCAGCGTTGAGACAGGGCCGTCCTCCCCCACAGATACGCAGTATTTT. It translates to CSVETGPSSPTDTQYF.

J is TRBJ1-4 and V is TRBV5-1; no definite D call. Germline assignment: CDR1 SGHRS and CDR2 YFSETQ. The V gene lost 1 base and the J gene lost 2 bases, with 6 bases spanning the gap. This CDR3 has 14 amino acids. CDR3 coding DNA: TGCGCCAGCAGCTTGCTGGCCACTAATGAAAAACTGTTTTTT. Translating it yields CASSLLATNEKLFF.

A few counts support this clone. The V and J genes are TRBV7-9 and TRBJ1-2; D might be TRBD1 (6 bases). Germline lookup yields CDR1 SEHNR and CDR2 FQNEAQ (reference sequence). CDR3 length: 13 amino acids. The V end lost 1 base, the J end lost 7 bases, and 10 bases lay between the germline ends. The CDR3 sequence: CASSLGTGFGYTF. The CDR3 coding sequence is TGTGCCAGCAGCTTAGGAACAGGGTTTGGCTACACCTTC.

The chain has TRBV5-1 and TRBJ1-2; the match to TRBD1 covers 7 bases. V trimming: 4 bases; J trimming: 4 bases; junction bases outside the gene matches: 4. The V gene's germline CDR1 is SGHRS and CDR2 YFSETQ. The CDR3 runs 13 residues. This CDR3 reads CASSEGQPYGYTF. The CDR3 nucleotides are TGCGCCAGCAGCGAGGGACAGCCCTATGGCTACACCTTC.

The chain is built from TRBV7-3 and TRBJ2-7, with 9 bases identical to TRBD1. Germline V gene data show CDR1 as SGHTA and CDR2 as FQGTGA. The trim removed 5 bases at V and 1 base at J, leaving 3 bases unmatched. The CDR3 extends over 14 amino acids. The CDR3 reads CASSLQGASYEQYF. The CDR3 bases are TGTGCCAGCAGCCTACAGGGGGCTTCCTACGAGCAGTACTTC.

The J gene is TRBJ1-4, the V gene TRBV4-3; no clear D. Germline V gives CDR1 LGHNA, CDR2 YSLEER. The CDR3 has 16 residues. Between the trimmed V and J ends, which lost 4 bases and 0 bases, there was a span of 12 bases. The CDR3 is CASSLMTAATNEKLFF. In nucleotides, the CDR3 is TGCGCCAGCAGCCTTATGACGGCGGCAACTAATGAAAAACTGTTTTTT.

This clone was found a few times. The J gene is TRBJ2-1, the V gene TRBV12-1; TRBD2, as called in the table, went unchecked against the DNA. TRBV12-1 is deemed a pseudogene. The CDR3 totals 15 residues. For the CDR3, the DNA is TGTGCCAGCAGCTTCGAGCGGGGGGGATACAATGAGCAGTTCTTC. This encodes CASSFERGGYNEQFF.

The chain combines TRBV6-1 with TRBJ1-4; D is undetermined. The CDR3 has 16 amino acids. Germline values: CDR1 MNHNS, CDR2 SASEGT. Trimming cost V 4 bases and J 5 bases, with 17 bases left between them. CDR3 region: CASSGPRAGGNEKLFF. DNA of the CDR3: TGTGCCAGCAGTGGACCCCGGGCCGGCGGGAATGAAAAACTGTTTTTT.

CDR3 protein: CASSLAAGGGQTQYF. The CDR3, as DNA: TGTGCCAGCAGCTTAGCAGCCGGCGGGGGCCAGACCCAGTACTTC. The rearrangement joins TRBV11-3 to TRBJ2-5; D perhaps matches TRBD2 (7 bases). The V end was cut by 1 base, the J end by 6 bases, with 15 bases between. The CDR3 extends over 15 amino acids. Germline values: CDR1 SGHNT, CDR2 YENEEA.